This T cell receptor (beta chain) was found in a study of cytomegalovirus exposure and HLA in healthy donors. Germline V lookup: CDR1 SGHDT, CDR2 YYEEEE. The CDR3 is made up of 13 amino acids. The V and J ends lost 4 bases and 5 bases, in that order; junction bases with no gene match: 5. Turning to this clone: Its antigen is undetermined.

Study outcomes and limitations: Researchers catalogued 164 TCR beta chains as cytomegalovirus-associated. Many donors carried some public TCRs, although rarity characterized most TCR sequences.

The repertoire was sequenced with immunoSEQ multiplex PCR; TCRdb's copy has only in-frame clones and lacks some. Here the sample spans about 140,000 clones, more than 85% being singletons. This TCR was recovered from a man aged 18 to 29 in good health and CMV-seronegative. The chain is built from TRBV5-6 and TRBJ1-1; 7 positions agree with TRBD1. Sample: PBMCs. The CDR3 coding sequence is TGTGCCAGCAGCCCAAGGGGGCGAACTGAAGCTTTCTTT. Translating gives CASSPRGRTEAFF.